These 14 T cell receptor beta chains share one sample of origin, sequenced in a study of blood T cell repertoires in COVID-19 (dated by TCRdb to about 2020). Libraries were built with the immunoSEQ multiplex PCR assay. Held by TCRdb, this immuneACCESS table contains in-frame sequences only and omits some clones. Under half of the omission traces to an unresolved V gene where checked; the cause of the rest is unknown. This sample has approximately 240,000 clones in its table, and 65% to 85% of those were observed once. The ten largest clones represent more than 2.5% of the sample. The sequenced material came from peripheral blood. These receptors originate from a woman aged 25 to 39 who had recovered from COVID-19.

The J gene is TRBJ1-6, the V gene TRBV24-1; the match to TRBD1 covers 8 bases. The germline V gene has CDR1 KGHDR and CDR2 SFDVKD. J was trimmed by 9 bases and V by 9 bases; bases with no gene match: 6. CDR3 length: 13 residues. CDR3 bases: TGTGCCACCTCAGGGGGCCCGTTTTCACCCCTCCACTTT. Residues: CATSGGPFSPLHF.

V and J are TRBV15 and TRBJ1-1; TRBD1 aligns across 11 bases. V shed 0 bases and J 6 bases; nucleotides not matched to a gene: 0. Germline assignment: CDR1 LNHNV and CDR2 YYDKDF (reference sequence). The CDR3 runs to 14 residues. DNA for the CDR3: TGTGCCACCAGCAGAGAGGGACAGGGGGCTGAAGCTTTCTTT. It is translated as CATSREGQGAEAFF.

This clone was counted a single time. The gene calls are TRBV6-2 or TRBV6-3 and TRBJ1-6, with D tentatively TRBD1 (5 bases). V was trimmed by 2 bases and J by 6 bases, leaving 11 bases between them. The CDR3 totals 15 residues. The germline V gene encodes CDR1 MNHEY and CDR2 SVGEGT. CDR3 sequence: CASSYAAGFNSPLHF. The DNA of the CDR3 is TGTGCCAGCAGTTACGCTGCAGGGTTTAATTCACCCCTCCACTTT.

The CDR3 region is CASSFTGGINIQYF. CDR3 coding DNA: TGTGCCAGCAGTTTTACGGGAGGGATAAACATTCAGTACTTC. The gene calls are TRBV27 and TRBJ2-4; TRBD2 aligns across 8 bases. The length of the CDR3 is 14 residues. Germline CDR1 and CDR2: MNHEY and SMNVEV (reference sequence). V shed 3 bases, J shed 6 bases, and the junction held 4 bases outside the gene matches.

The V call is TRBV19, the J call TRBJ2-7; D is possibly TRBD1 (5 bases). The CDR3 length is 15 residues. Trimming pared 1 base from V and 2 bases from J, leaving 12 bases between. The germline V gene has CDR1 LNHDA and CDR2 SQIVND (reference sequence). The CDR3 sequence is CASSIALGRAYEQYF. CDR3 in DNA: TGTGCCAGTAGTATAGCCTTGGGCAGGGCCTACGAGCAGTACTTC.

The CDR3 protein is CASSLGQIYNSPLHF. The CDR3 DNA is TGTGCCAGCAGCTTAGGGCAGATCTATAATTCACCCCTCCACTTT. The chain employs TRBV7-9 and TRBJ1-6; no clear D. The CDR3 consists of 15 residues. Per the germline V gene, CDR1 is SEHNR and CDR2 is FQNEAQ (reference sequence). Trimming shortened V by 1 base and J by 3 bases, and 7 bases separated the two germline ends.

The chain links TRBV10-2 to TRBJ1-1; 7 nucleotides match TRBD1. The CDR3 is made up of 13 amino acids. After removal of 7 bases from V and 3 bases from J, the junction contained 5 bases not matched to a gene. The germline V gene encodes CDR1 WSHSY and CDR2 SAAADI. CDR3: CASNEGQDTEAFF. DNA for the CDR3: TGCGCCAGCAATGAAGGACAGGACACTGAAGCTTTCTTT.

CDR3 in DNA: TGTGCCAGCTCACCTTGGACAGGGACGTTGTACGAGCAGTACTTC. Residues: CASSPWTGTLYEQYF. The V and J genes are TRBV18 and TRBJ2-7; 8 bases line up with TRBD1. In germline, CDR1 is KGHSH, CDR2 LQKENI. V dropped 3 bases and J dropped 4; count of bases not matched to a gene: 8. The CDR3 has 15 residues.

The chain joins TRBV28 to TRBJ2-3; a possible D gene is TRBD1 (5 bases). The V gene lost 1 base and the J gene lost 3 bases, with 14 bases spanning the gap. This CDR3 is 16 amino acids long. Germline V gives CDR1 MDHEN, CDR2 SYDVKM. Here the CDR3 DNA reads TGTGCCAGCAGTTTATTTGGGGCAGGTGTTACAGATACGCAGTATTTT. Translating gives CASSLFGAGVTDTQYF.

The CDR3 region has the DNA TGTGCCATCAGTGAGTTCCGGGGAGGGCCTGGTGACACCGGGGAGCTGTTTTTT. It is translated as CAISEFRGGPGDTGELFF. The J gene is TRBJ2-2, the V gene TRBV10-3; the match to TRBD2 covers 7 bases. V dropped 1 base and J dropped 3; count of bases not matched to a gene: 11. The CDR3 is 18 residues long. Germline CDR1 reads ENHRY; CDR2 reads SYGVKD.

V gene TRBV27 combines with J gene TRBJ2-1; no definite D call. Germline CDR1 MNHEY, CDR2 SMNVEV (reference sequence). V gave up 2 bases and J gave up 1 base, with 6 bases separating them. This CDR3 comprises 14 residues. CDR3 loop: CASSLTSSYNEQFF. The CDR3 DNA sequence: TGTGCCAGCAGTTTAACGAGTTCCTACAATGAGCAGTTCTTC.

This clone appeared once. J is TRBJ2-3 and V is TRBV9; D unclear. CDR3 length equals 13 residues. Deletions cut 5 bases from V and 0 bases from J, with 7 bases between. Germline CDR1 and CDR2: SGDLS and YYNGEE. CDR3 loop: CASRVTSTDTQYF. CDR3 DNA sequence: TGTGCCAGCAGGGTCACTAGCACAGATACGCAGTATTTT.

The chain's CDR3 is CSVETSGDNEQFF. As DNA, the CDR3 is TGCAGCGTTGAGACTAGCGGAGACAATGAGCAGTTCTTC. This chain uses TRBV29-1 with TRBJ2-1, with 9 positions matching TRBD2. Per germline, CDR1 SQVTM and CDR2 ANQGSEA. With V trimmed by 3 bases and J by 5 bases, 2 bases remained unmatched. This CDR3 comprises 13 residues.

The gene calls are TRBV21-1 and TRBJ2-3; the D call TRBD2 from the table was never checked on the DNA. TRBV21-1 is annotated as a pseudogene. The CDR3 contains 18 residues. The CDR3 nucleotides are TGTGCCAGCAGCAAAAACGCAGGCGGGACTCACAACACAGATACGCAGTATTTT. The encoded protein is CASSKNAGGTHNTDTQYF.